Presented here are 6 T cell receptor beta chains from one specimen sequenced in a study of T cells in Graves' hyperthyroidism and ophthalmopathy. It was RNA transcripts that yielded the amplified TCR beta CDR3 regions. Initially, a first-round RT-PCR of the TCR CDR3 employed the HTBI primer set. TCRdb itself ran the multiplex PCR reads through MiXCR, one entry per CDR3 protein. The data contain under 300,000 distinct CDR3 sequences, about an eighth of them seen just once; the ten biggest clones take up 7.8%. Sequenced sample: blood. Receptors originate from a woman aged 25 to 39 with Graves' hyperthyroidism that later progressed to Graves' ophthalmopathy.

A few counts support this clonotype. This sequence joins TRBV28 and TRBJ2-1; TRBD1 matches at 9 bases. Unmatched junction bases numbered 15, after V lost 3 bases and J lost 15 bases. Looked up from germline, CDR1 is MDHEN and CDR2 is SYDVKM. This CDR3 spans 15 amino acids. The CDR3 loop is CASSFSVRTGVFWFF. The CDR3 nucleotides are TGTGCCAGCAGTTTTTCAGTTCGGACAGGGGTGTTTTGGTTCTTC.

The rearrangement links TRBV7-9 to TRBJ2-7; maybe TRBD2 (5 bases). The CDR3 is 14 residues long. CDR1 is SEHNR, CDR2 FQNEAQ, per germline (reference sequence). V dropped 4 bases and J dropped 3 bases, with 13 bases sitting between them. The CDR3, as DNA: TGTGCCAGCAGCTGGGGAGAGGGATTCTACGAGCAGTACTTC. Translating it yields CASSWGEGFYEQYF.

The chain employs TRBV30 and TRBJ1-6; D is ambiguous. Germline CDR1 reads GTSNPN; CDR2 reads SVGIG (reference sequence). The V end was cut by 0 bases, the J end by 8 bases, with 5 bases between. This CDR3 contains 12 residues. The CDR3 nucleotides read TGTGCCTGGAGTGTAAAGGATTCACCCCTCCACTTT. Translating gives CAWSVKDSPLHF. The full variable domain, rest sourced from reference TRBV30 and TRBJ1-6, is SQTIHQWPATLVQPVGSPLSLECTVEGTSNPNLYWYRQAAGRGLQLLFYSVGIGQISSEVPQNLSASRPQDRQFILSSKKLLLSDSGFYLCAWSVKDSPLHFGNGTRLTVT.

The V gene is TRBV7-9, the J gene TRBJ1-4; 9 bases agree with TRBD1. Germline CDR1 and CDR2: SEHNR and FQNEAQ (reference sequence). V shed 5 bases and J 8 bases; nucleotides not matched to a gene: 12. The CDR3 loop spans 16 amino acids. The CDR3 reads CASSPTGQGSGEKLFF. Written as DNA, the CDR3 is TGTGCCAGCAGCCCAACGGGACAGGGCAGTGGAGAAAAACTGTTTTTT.

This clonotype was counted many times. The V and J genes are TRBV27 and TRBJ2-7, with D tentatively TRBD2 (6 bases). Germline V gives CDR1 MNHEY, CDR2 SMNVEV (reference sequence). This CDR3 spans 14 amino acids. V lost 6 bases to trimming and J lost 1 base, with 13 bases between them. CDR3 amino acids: CASSPTRESYEQYF. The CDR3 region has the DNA TGTGCCAGCAGCCCGACTAGGGAGTCCTACGAGCAGTACTTC.

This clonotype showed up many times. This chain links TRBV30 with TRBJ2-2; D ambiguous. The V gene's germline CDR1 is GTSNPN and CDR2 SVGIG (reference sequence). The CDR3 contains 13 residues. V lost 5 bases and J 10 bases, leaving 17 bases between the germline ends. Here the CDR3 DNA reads TGTGCCTGGGCCGGAAGACAAGGCCTGGAGCTGTTTTTT. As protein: CAWAGRQGLELFF.